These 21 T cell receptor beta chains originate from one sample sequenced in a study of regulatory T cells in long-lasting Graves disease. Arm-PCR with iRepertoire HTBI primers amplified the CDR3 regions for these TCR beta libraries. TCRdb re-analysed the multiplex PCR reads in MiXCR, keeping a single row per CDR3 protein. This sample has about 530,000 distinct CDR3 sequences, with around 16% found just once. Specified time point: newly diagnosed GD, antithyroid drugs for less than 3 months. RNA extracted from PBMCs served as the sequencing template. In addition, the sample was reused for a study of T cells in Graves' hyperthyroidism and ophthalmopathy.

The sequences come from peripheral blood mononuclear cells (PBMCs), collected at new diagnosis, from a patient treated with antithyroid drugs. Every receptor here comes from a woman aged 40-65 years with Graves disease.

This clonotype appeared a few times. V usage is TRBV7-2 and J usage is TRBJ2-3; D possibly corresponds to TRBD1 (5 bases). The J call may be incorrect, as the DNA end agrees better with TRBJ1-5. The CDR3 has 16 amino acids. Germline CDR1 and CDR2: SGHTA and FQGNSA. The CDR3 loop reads CASSLSALSGADTQHF. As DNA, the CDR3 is TGTGCCAGCAGCTTATCGGCCCTTAGTGGGGCAGATACGCAGCATTTT.

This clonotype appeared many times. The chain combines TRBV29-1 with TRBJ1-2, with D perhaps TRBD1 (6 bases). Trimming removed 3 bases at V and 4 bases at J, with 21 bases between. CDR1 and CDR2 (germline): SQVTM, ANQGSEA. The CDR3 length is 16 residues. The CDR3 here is CSVDGGGAGAGYGYTF. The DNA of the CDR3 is TGCAGCGTTGACGGCGGCGGGGCGGGGGCGGGCTATGGCTACACCTTC.

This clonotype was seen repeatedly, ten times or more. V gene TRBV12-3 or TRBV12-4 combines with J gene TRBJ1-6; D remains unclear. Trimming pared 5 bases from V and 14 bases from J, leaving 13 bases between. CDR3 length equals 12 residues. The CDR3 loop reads CASSNTFPALHF. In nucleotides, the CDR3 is TGTGCCAGCAGTAATACTTTTCCGGCCCTCCACTTT.

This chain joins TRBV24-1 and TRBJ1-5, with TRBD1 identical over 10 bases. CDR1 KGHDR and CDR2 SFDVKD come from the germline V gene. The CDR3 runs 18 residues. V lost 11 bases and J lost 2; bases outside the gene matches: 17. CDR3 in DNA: TGTGCCATCTCAAATCCGGGACAGGGGCCGATAGGCAATCAGCCCCAGCATTTT. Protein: CAISNPGQGPIGNQPQHF.

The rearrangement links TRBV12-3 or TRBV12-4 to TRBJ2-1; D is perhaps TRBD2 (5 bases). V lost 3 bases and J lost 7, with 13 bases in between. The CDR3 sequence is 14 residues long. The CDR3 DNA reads TGTGCCAGCAGTTTTTTCCGGGGAGCTAATGAGCAGTTCTTC. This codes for CASSFFRGANEQFF.

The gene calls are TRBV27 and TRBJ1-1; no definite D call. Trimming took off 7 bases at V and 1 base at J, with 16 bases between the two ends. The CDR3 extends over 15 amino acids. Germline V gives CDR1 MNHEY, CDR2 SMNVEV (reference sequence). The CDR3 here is CASTRIRDRNTEAFF. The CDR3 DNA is TGTGCCAGCACCCGTATTCGGGATAGGAACACTGAAGCTTTCTTT.

CDR3 region: CSVGPRVWGTEAFF. The CDR3, as DNA: TGCAGCGTAGGTCCTCGGGTTTGGGGGACTGAAGCTTTCTTT. V usage is TRBV29-1 and J usage is TRBJ1-1, with D possibly TRBD1 on 5 matching bases. Trimming removed 6 bases at V and 5 bases at J, with 19 bases between. The CDR3 is made up of 14 amino acids. The germline CDR1 and CDR2 sequences are SQVTM and ANQGSEA.

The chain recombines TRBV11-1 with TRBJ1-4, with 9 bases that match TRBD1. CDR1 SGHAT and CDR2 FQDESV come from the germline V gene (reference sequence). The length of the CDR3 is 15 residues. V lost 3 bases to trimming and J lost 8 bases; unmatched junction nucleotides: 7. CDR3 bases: TGTGCCAGCAGCTTGGGAGGCACAGGGGGCGAAAAACTGTTTTTT. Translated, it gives CASSLGGTGGEKLFF. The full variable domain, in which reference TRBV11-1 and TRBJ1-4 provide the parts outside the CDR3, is EAEVAQSPRYKITEKSQAVAFWCDPISGHATLYWYRQILGQGPELLVQFQDESVVDDSQLPKDRFSAERLKGVDSTLKIQPAELGDSAMYLCASSLGGTGGEKLFFGSGTQLSVL.

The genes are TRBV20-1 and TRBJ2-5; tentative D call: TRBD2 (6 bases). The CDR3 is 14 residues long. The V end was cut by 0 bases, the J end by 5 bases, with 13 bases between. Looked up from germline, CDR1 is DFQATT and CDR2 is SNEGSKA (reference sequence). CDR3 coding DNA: TGCAGTGCTAGAGATCGGAGTAGCGGTGAGACCCAGTACTTC. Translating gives CSARDRSSGETQYF.

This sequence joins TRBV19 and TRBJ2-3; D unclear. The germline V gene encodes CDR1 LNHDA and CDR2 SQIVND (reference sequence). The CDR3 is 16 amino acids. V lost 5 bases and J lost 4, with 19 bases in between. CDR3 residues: CASSGERSQTSDTQYF. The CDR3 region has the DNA TGTGCCAGTAGTGGAGAGAGGTCTCAAACCTCAGATACGCAGTATTTT.

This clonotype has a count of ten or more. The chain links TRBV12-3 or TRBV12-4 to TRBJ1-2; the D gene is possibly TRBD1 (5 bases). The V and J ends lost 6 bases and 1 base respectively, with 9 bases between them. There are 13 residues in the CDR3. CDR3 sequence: CASSQGINYGYTF. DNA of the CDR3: TGTGCCAGCAGCCAGGGTATTAACTATGGCTACACCTTC.

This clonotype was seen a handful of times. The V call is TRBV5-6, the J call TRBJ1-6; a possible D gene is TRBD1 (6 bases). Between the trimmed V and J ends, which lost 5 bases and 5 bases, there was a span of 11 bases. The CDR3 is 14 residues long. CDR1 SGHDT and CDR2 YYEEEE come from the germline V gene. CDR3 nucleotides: TGTGCCAGCAGATCACAGGGAGATAATTCACCCCTCCACTTT. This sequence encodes CASRSQGDNSPLHF.

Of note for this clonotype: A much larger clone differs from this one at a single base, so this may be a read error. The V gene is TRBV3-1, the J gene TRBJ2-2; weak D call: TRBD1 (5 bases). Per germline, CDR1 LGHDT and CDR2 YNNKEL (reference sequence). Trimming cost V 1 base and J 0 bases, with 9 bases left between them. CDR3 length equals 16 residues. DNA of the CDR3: TGTGCCAGCAGCCAAGGGGCCAGGGCGAACACCGGGGAGCTGTTTTTT. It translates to CASSQGARANTGELFF.

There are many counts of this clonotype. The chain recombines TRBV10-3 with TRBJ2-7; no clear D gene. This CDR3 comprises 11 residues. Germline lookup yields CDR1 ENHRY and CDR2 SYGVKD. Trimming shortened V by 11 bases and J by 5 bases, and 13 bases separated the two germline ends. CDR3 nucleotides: TGTGCCGTATTTCACCGGCACGAGCAGTACTTC. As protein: CAVFHRHEQYF.

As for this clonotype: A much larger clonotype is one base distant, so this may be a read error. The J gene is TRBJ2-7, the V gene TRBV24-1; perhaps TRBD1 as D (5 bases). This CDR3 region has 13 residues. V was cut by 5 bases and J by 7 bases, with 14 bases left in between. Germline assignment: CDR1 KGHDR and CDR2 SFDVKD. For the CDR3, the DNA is TGTGCCACCAGTGCATGGGGCTCGCCGGAGCAGTACTTC. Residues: CATSAWGSPEQYF.

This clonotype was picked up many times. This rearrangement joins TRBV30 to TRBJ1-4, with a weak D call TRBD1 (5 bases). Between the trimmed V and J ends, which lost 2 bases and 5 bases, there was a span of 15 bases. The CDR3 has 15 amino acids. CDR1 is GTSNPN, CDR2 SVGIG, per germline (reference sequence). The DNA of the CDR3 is TGTGCCTGGAGTCTCGCGGGGGGGTCGAATGAAAAACTGTTTTTT. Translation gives CAWSLAGGSNEKLFF.

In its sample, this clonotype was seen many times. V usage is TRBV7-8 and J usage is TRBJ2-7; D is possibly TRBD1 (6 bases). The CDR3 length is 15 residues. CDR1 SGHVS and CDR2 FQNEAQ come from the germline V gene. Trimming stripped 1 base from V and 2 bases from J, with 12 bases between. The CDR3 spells CASSLDRVKPYEQYF. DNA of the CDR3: TGTGCCAGCAGCTTAGACAGGGTCAAACCCTACGAGCAGTACTTC.

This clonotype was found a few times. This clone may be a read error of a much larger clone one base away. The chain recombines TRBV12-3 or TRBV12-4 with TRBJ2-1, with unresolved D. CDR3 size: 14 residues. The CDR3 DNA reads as TGTGCCAGCAGTTTATCAACCCCCCTCAATGAGCAGTCCTTC. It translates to CASSLSTPLNEQSF.

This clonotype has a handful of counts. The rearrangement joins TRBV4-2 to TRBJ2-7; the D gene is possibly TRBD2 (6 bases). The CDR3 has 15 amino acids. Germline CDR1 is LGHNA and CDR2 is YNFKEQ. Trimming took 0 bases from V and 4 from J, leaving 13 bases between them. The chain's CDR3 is CASSQDLSGGYEQYF. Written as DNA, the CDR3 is TGTGCCAGCAGCCAAGATCTGTCTGGAGGGTACGAGCAGTACTTC.

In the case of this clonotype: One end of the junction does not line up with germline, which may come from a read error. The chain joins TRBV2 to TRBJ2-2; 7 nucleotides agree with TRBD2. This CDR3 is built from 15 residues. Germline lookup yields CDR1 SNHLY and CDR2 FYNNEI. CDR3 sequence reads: CASLMGLQNTGEPFF. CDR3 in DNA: TGTGCCAGTTTGATGGGACTACAGAACACCGGGGAGCCGTTTTTT.

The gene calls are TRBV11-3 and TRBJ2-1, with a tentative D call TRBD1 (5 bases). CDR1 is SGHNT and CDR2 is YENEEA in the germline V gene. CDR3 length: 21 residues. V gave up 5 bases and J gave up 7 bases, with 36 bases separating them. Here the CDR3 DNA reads TGTGCCAGCAGCACAGCTAGAGGCCCCGTTCAGACAGCTCCTAAGACTAATGAGCAGTTCTTC. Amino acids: CASSTARGPVQTAPKTNEQFF.